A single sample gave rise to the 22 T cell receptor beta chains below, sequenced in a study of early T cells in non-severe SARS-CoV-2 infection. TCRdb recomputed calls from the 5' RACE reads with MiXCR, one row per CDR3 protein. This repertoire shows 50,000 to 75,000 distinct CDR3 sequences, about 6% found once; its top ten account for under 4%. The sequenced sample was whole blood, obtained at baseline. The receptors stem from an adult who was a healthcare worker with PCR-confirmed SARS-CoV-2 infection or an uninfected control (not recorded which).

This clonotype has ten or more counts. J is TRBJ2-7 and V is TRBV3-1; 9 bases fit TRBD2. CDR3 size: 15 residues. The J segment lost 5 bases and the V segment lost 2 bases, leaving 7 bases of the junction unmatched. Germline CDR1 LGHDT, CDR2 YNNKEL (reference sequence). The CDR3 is CASSQNSGSLHEQYF. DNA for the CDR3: TGTGCCAGCAGCCAAAATAGCGGGAGCTTACACGAGCAGTACTTC.

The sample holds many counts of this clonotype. The CDR3 coding sequence is TGTGCCAGCAGTTTTAGCGGGACAAACCACAATGAGCAGTTCTTC. The encoded protein is CASSFSGTNHNEQFF. The rearrangement links TRBV12-3 or TRBV12-4 to TRBJ2-1, with 8 nucleotides matching TRBD2. CDR3 length: 15 amino acids. V was clipped by 3 bases and J by 5 bases; unmatched bases: 6.

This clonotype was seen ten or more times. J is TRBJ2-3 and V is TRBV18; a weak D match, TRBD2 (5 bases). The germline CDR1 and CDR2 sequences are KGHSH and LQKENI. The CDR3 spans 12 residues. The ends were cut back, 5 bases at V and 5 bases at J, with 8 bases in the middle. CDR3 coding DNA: TGTGCCAGCTCATCGGCGGGAGATACGCAGTATTTT. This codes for CASSSAGDTQYF.

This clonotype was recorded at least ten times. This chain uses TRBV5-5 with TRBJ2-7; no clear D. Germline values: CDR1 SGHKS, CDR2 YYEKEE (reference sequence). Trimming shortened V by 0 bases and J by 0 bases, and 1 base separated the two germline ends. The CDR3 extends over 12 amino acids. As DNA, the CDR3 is TGTGCCAGCAGCTTGGTCTCCTACGAGCAGTACTTC. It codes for CASSLVSYEQYF.

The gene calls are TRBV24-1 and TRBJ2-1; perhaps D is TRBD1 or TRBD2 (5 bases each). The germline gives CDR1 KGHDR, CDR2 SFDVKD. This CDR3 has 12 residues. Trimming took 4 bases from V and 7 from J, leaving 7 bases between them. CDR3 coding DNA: TGTGCCACCAGTGACTGGGGGAATGAGCAGTTCTTC. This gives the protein CATSDWGNEQFF.

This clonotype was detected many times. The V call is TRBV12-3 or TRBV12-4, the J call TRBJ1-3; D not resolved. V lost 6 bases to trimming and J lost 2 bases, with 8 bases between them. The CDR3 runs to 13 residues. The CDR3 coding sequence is TGTGCCAGCAGGGCAGACACTGGAAACACCATATATTTT. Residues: CASRADTGNTIYF.

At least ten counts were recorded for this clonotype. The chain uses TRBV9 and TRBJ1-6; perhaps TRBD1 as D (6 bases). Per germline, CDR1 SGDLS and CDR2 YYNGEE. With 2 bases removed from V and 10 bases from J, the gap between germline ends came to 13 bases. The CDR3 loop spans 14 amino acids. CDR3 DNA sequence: TGTGCCAGCAGCGTTGGGGGGGCTGGATCACCCCTCCACTTT. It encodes CASSVGGAGSPLHF.

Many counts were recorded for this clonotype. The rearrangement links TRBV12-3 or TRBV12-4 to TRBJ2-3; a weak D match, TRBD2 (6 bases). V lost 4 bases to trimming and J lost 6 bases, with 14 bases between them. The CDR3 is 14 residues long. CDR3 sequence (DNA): TGTGCCAGCAGTTCCCATCTGGGGACTGATACGCAGTATTTT. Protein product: CASSSHLGTDTQYF.

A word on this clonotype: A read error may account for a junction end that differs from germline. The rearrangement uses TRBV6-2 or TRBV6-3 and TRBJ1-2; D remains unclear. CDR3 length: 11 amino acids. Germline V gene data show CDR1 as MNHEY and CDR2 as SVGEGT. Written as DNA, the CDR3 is TGTGCCGGCAGCCTAAACTATGGCTACACCTTC. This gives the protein CAGSLNYGYTF.

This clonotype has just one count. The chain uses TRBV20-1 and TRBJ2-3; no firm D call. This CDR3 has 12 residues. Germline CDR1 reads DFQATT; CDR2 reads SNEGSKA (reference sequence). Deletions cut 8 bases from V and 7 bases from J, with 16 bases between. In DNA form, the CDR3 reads TGCAGTTCCCATTCCCAGTTGAATACGCAGTATTTT. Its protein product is CSSHSQLNTQYF.

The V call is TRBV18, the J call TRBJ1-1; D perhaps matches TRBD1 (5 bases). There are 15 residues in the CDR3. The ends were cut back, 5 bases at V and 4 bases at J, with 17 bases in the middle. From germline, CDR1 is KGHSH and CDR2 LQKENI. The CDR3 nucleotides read TGTGCCAGCTCAACGGACGCAAGTGGGACCACTGAAGCTTTCTTT. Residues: CASSTDASGTTEAFF.

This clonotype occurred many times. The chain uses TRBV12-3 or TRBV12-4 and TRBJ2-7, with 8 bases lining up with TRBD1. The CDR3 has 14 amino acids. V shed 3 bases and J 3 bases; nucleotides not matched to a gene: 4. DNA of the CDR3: TGTGCCAGCAGTTTGCGACAGGGGATCTACGAGCAGTACTTC. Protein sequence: CASSLRQGIYEQYF.

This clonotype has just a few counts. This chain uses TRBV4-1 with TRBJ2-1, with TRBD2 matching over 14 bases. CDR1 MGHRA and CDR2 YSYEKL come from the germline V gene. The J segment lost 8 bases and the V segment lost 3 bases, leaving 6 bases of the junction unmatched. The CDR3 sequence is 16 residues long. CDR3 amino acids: CASSQGTSGSWYEQFF. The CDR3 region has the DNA TGCGCCAGCAGCCAGGGGACTAGCGGGAGTTGGTATGAGCAGTTCTTC.

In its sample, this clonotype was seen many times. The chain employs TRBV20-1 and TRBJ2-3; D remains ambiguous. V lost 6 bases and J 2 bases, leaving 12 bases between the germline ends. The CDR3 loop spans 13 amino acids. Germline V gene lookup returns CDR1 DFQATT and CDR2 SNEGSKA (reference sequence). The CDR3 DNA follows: TGCAGTGCCAAAGCGACCTACACAGATACGCAGTATTTT. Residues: CSAKATYTDTQYF.

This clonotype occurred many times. Here the CDR3 reads CASSPQSGTGNSPLHF. The CDR3 DNA reads TGTGCCAGCAGCCCCCAATCCGGGACGGGGAATTCACCCCTCCACTTT. This chain links TRBV6-5 with TRBJ1-6, with D possibly being TRBD1 (5 bases). CDR3 length: 16 residues. Trimming pared 6 bases from V and 7 bases from J, leaving 19 bases between. Germline V gene sequence: CDR1 MNHEY, CDR2 SVGAGI.

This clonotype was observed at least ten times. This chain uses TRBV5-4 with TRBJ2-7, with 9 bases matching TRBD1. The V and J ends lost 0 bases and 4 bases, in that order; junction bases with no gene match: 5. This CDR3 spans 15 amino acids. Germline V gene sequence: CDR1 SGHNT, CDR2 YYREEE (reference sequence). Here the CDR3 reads CASSLGGQGWYEQYF. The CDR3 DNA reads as TGTGCCAGCAGCTTGGGGGGACAGGGTTGGTACGAGCAGTACTTC.

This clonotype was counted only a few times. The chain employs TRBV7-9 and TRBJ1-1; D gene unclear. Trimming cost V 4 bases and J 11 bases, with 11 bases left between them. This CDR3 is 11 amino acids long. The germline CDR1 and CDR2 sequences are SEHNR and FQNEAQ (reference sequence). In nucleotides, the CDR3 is TGTGCCAGCAGCTCAAGTATATACGCTTTCTTT. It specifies CASSSSIYAFF.

The CDR3 reads CASSLSGSTEAFF. CDR3 DNA: TGTGCCAGCAGCCTTTCCGGGTCCACTGAAGCTTTCTTT. The chain employs TRBV7-8 and TRBJ1-1; D is uncertain. The CDR3 consists of 13 residues. Germline values: CDR1 SGHVS, CDR2 FQNEAQ. Trimming stripped 5 bases from V and 4 bases from J, with 11 bases between.

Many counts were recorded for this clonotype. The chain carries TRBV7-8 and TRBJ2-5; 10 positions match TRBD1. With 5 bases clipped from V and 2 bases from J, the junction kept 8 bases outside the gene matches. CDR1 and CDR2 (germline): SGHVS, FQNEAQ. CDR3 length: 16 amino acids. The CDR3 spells CASSTGTGAAQETQYF. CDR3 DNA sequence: TGTGCCAGCAGCACCGGGACAGGGGCCGCTCAAGAGACCCAGTACTTC.

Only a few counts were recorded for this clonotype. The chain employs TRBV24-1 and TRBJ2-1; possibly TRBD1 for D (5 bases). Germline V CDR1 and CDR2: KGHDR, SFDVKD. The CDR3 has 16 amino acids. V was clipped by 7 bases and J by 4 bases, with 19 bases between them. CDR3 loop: CATSLGHSLGYNEQFF. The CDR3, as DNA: TGTGCCACCAGCCTCGGACACAGCCTGGGGTACAATGAGCAGTTCTTC.

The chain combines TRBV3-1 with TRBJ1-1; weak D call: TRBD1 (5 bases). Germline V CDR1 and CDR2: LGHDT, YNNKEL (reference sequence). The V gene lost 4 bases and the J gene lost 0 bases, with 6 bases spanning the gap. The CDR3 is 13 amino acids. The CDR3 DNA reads TGTGCCAGCAGCCGACAGCTGAACACTGAAGCTTTCTTT. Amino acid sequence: CASSRQLNTEAFF.

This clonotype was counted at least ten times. The CDR3, as DNA: TGTGCCAGCAATTCCGGGACAGGGAGGGTCGAGCAGTACTTC. It specifies CASNSGTGRVEQYF. The gene calls are TRBV2 and TRBJ2-7; 9 bases align to TRBD1. Germline values: CDR1 SNHLY, CDR2 FYNNEI. This CDR3 has 14 residues. The V segment lost 7 bases and the J segment 6 bases; nucleotides outside the gene matches: 10. The entire variable domain, with the rest obtained from reference TRBV2 and TRBJ2-7, is as follows: EPEVTQTPSHQVTQMGQEVILRCVPISNHLYFYWYRQILGQKVEFLVSFYNNEISEKSEIFDDQFSVERPDGSNFTLKIRSTKLEDSAMYFCASNSGTGRVEQYFGPGTRLTVT.